This T cell receptor (beta chain) was observed in a study of blood T cell repertoires in COVID-19. Overall study: COVID-19 samples, acute and convalescent, were from the United States, Italy and Spain.

The V end was cut by 3 bases, the J end by 6 bases, with 21 bases between. This CDR3 comprises 16 residues. CDR1 is DFQATT, CDR2 SNEGSKA, per germline (reference sequence). Original processing notes: Amplification of reference gene primers provided the estimated nucleated cell counts. Data came from immunoSEQ multiplex PCR; TCRdb stores just in-frame clones and leaves some out. Clonal size and the V and J genes are those of that table, whereas D and trimming came from the DNA. Among about 300,000 clones listed, 86% were seen once. The receptor comes from a woman in her 50s with acute or convalescent COVID-19. The J gene is TRBJ2-1, the V gene TRBV20-1; D tentatively fits TRBD1 or TRBD2 (5 bases each). The sample was peripheral blood. The CDR3 protein is CSASGTQGKGGNEQFF. CDR3 bases: TGCAGTGCTAGTGGGACCCAGGGTAAAGGTGGCAATGAGCAGTTCTTC.